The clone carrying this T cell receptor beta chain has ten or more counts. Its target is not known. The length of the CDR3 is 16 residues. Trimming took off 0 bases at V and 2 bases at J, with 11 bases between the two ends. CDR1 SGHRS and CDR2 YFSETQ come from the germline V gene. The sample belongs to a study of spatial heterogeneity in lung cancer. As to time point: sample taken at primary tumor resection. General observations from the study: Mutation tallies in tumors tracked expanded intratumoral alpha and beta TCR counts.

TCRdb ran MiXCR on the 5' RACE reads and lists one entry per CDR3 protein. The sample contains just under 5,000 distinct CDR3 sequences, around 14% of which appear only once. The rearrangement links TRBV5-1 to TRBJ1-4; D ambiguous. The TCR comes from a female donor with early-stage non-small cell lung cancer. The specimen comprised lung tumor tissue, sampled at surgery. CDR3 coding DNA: TGCGCCAGCAGCTTGGAGCCGGCAGTTACTAATGAAAAACTGTTTTTT. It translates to CASSLEPAVTNEKLFF.